This T cell receptor beta chain was captured in a study of cytomegalovirus exposure and HLA in healthy donors. Background on the study: Earlier sequencing of 200 million or so T cells yielded roughly 120 million unique TCR beta sequences. The study, taken as a whole, reports: Among the CMV-associated chains, three were confirmed in vitro as specific for CMV antigens. What a later analysis reportedly showed was that an Asian-associated ancestry cluster had fewer N-insertions than the approximately 670-donor mean.

PCR used 60 Vbeta primers and 13 Jbeta primers. Some clones are missing from TCRdb's copy, which holds only in-frame ones; the method was immunoSEQ multiplex PCR. This table holds about 160,000 clones, over 65% found once. Details on this clone: Its matching antigen is unknown. A junction end diverges from the germline sequence, so it may reflect a read error.

The source material was PBMCs. The TCR originated in a man in his forties or fifties in good health and CMV-seropositive.

The CDR3 DNA follows: TGTGCCAGCAGCCTAGAGGGGGGTCTGGGGCAAGAGACCCAGTACTTC. It translates to CASSLEGGLGQETQYF. The chain is built from TRBV11-2 and TRBJ2-5; either TRBD1 or TRBD2 may fit D (6 bases each). This CDR3 comprises 16 residues. The V gene's germline CDR1 is SGHAT and CDR2 FQNNGV. Variable domain in full (rest from reference TRBV11-2 and TRBJ2-5): EAGVAQSPRYKIIEKRQSVAFWCNPISGHATLYWYQQILGQGPKLLIQFQNNGVVDDSQLPKDRFSAERLKGVDSTLKIQPAKLEDSAVYLCASSLEGGLGQETQYFGPGTRLLVL.